Listed below are T cell receptor beta chains from one sample, sequenced in a study of blood T cell repertoires in COVID-19. Clones were read by immunoSEQ multiplex PCR, and TCRdb kept only the in-frame ones, dropping some. Among some 250,000 clones listed, approximately 80% were seen once. The sequencing input was peripheral blood. Receptor source: a man in his forties with acute or convalescent COVID-19. The CDR3 runs from the conserved cysteine through the conserved F or W. D genes are given only for firm matches. Some rows have no size entry. The others give once, few or many, or a class for an expanded clone.

clone_size: -
j_call: TRBJ1-5
v_call: TRBV7-8
d_call: -
cdr3_nt: TGTGCCAGCAGCGATCACTCTTTAGGAGGAGGGCAGCCCCAGCATTTT
cdr3_aa: CASSDHSLGGGQPQHF

clone_size: -
j_call: TRBJ2-1
v_call: TRBV19
d_call: TRBD1
cdr3_nt: TGTGCCAGTAACCCGGGACAGGTGTTTGGTGAGCAGTTCTTC
cdr3_aa: CASNPGQVFGEQFF

clone_size: -
j_call: TRBJ2-2
v_call: TRBV7-7
d_call: TRBD2
cdr3_nt: TGTGCCAGCAGCGCAAGGGCTAGCGGGTCGAACACCGGGGAGCTGTTTTTT
cdr3_aa: CASSARASGSNTGELFF

clone_size: -
j_call: TRBJ1-2
v_call: TRBV30
d_call: -
cdr3_nt: TGTGCCTGGAGCGAGACGACGGAGGGTGATGGCTACACCTTC
cdr3_aa: CAWSETTEGDGYTF

clone_size: once
j_call: TRBJ2-3
v_call: TRBV3-1/TRBV3-2
d_call: TRBD2
cdr3_nt: TGTGCCAGCAGCCCAGGGCGCCTAGCGGGGAGCACAGATACGCAGTATTTT
cdr3_aa: CASSPGRLAGSTDTQYF

clone_size: -
j_call: TRBJ1-2
v_call: TRBV3-1/TRBV3-2
d_call: -
cdr3_nt: TGTGCCAGCAGCCAAGGGTCAGGGGCGGTCGGCTACACCTTC
cdr3_aa: CASSQGSGAVGYTF

clone_size: once
j_call: TRBJ2-5
v_call: TRBV6-5
d_call: -
cdr3_nt: TGTGCCAGCAGTTACGAACAGAAAGAGACCCAGTACTTC
cdr3_aa: CASSYEQKETQYF

clone_size: -
j_call: TRBJ2-5
v_call: TRBV4-1
d_call: -
cdr3_nt: TGCGCCAGCAGCCAGCTTGGGCAGGAAGAGACCCAGTACTTC
cdr3_aa: CASSQLGQEETQYF

clone_size: -
j_call: TRBJ2-1
v_call: TRBV27
d_call: -
cdr3_nt: TGTGCCAGCAGTTTTTCCGGAGCGGGTAAATACAATGAGCAGTTCTTC
cdr3_aa: CASSFSGAGKYNEQFF

clone_size: -
j_call: TRBJ1-2
v_call: TRBV27
d_call: -
cdr3_nt: TGTGCCAGCAGTTTATCAGGGGCAGGTGGCTACACCTTC
cdr3_aa: CASSLSGAGGYTF

clone_size: -
j_call: TRBJ2-7
v_call: TRBV10-3
d_call: -
cdr3_nt: TGTGCCATCAGTGAGTCGACTCTGACCGGTACCTACGAGCAGTACTTC
cdr3_aa: CAISESTLTGTYEQYF

clone_size: -
j_call: TRBJ2-1
v_call: TRBV9
d_call: -
cdr3_nt: TGTGCCAGCAGCGTAGGCCAGGGCAATGAGCAGTTCTTC
cdr3_aa: CASSVGQGNEQFF

clone_size: -
j_call: TRBJ2-2
v_call: TRBV7-8
d_call: -
cdr3_nt: TGTGCCAGCAGCTCCCGGACTAATGGGGAGCTGTTTTTT
cdr3_aa: CASSSRTNGELFF